The 6 T cell receptor beta chains below come from one sample, sequenced in a study of blood T cell repertoires in COVID-19. Assay used: immunoSEQ multiplex PCR; TCRdb lists only in-frame clones, some missing. The table includes roughly 200,000 clones, 88% detected once. Sequencing input: peripheral blood. These receptors were obtained from a man between 65 and 85 years old with acute or convalescent COVID-19.

V usage is TRBV28 and J usage is TRBJ1-3, with a possible D match to TRBD1 (6 bases). V was cut by 6 bases and J by 0 bases, with 12 bases left in between. CDR1 is MDHEN and CDR2 is SYDVKM in the germline V gene. This CDR3 contains 15 residues. CDR3 coding DNA: TGTGCCAGCAGCTCAGGGGTTACCTCTGGAAACACCATATATTTT. This gives the protein CASSSGVTSGNTIYF.

This chain uses TRBV6-5 with TRBJ1-2; 7 positions match TRBD1. The CDR3 totals 15 residues. CDR1 and CDR2 (germline): MNHEY, SVGAGI. J was trimmed by 4 bases and V by 2 bases; bases with no gene match: 7. The CDR3 coding sequence is TGTGCCAGCAGTTACCGGGACAGACCGACCTATGGCTACACCTTC. Protein: CASSYRDRPTYGYTF.

CDR3 nucleotide sequence: TGTGCCAGCAGCTTGACTAGCGGGAAGTACGAGCAGTACTTC. This encodes CASSLTSGKYEQYF. The chain couples TRBV7-2 to TRBJ2-7; TRBD2 matches 11 bases. The CDR3 has 14 amino acids. Trimming at V came to 3 bases and at J to 4 bases, leaving 2 bases not matched to a gene. Germline V lookup: CDR1 SGHTA, CDR2 FQGNSA.

This chain joins TRBV19 and TRBJ2-7, with 8 bases that match TRBD2. The V segment lost 5 bases and the J segment 3 bases; nucleotides outside the gene matches: 12. Germline V lookup: CDR1 LNHDA, CDR2 SQIVND (reference sequence). The CDR3 runs to 16 residues. CDR3 sequence reads: CASSESSGTRIYEQYF. CDR3 in DNA: TGTGCCAGTAGTGAAAGCTCCGGGACTAGAATCTACGAGCAGTACTTC. The full variable domain, completed using reference TRBV19 and TRBJ2-7, is DGGITQSPKYLFRKEGQNVTLSCEQNLNHDAMYWYRQDPGQGLRLIYYSQIVNDFQKGDIAEGYSVSREKKESFPLTVTSAQKNPTAFYLCASSESSGTRIYEQYFGPGTRLTVT.

The rearrangement joins TRBV11-1 to TRBJ2-3; D unresolved. V lost 3 bases, J lost 0 bases, and 10 bases lay in between. CDR1 is SGHAT, CDR2 FQDESV, per germline (reference sequence). The CDR3 extends over 15 amino acids. Here the CDR3 DNA reads TGTGCCAGCAGCTTTTCCGCGGTGAGCACAGATACGCAGTATTTT. It translates to CASSFSAVSTDTQYF.

V is TRBV14 and J is TRBJ2-5, with D possibly TRBD2 on 7 matching bases. Germline V gives CDR1 SGHDN, CDR2 FVKESK. CDR3 length equals 14 residues. Trimming took off 4 bases at V and 5 bases at J, with 14 bases between the two ends. The CDR3: CASSLTGGRETQYF. The CDR3 bases are TGTGCCAGCAGCCTGACGGGGGGCCGGGAGACCCAGTACTTC.